This T cell receptor beta chain is from a study of blood T cell repertoires in COVID-19. Overall study: The samples span acute and convalescent COVID-19 from the United States, Italy and Spain. The cDNA or gDNA used as material had been derived from T cells, B-cell-depleted T cells, or PBMCs.

TCRdb's table, derived via immunoSEQ multiplex PCR, lists solely in-frame clones and lacks some. Found here are 250,000 to 300,000 clones, 87% of them singletons; the top ten hold about 1.6%. Source material: peripheral blood. This TCR derives from a woman in her 40s who had recovered from COVID-19.

CDR3 sequence: CASSAGDSGYAEAFF. CDR3 sequence (DNA): TGCGCCAGCAGCGCGGGGGACTCCGGATACGCTGAAGCTTTCTTT. This chain connects TRBV5-1 to TRBJ1-1; D might be TRBD1 (5 bases). The germline V gene has CDR1 SGHRS and CDR2 YFSETQ. The CDR3 is 15 amino acids. The V gene lost 4 bases and the J gene lost 6 bases, with 19 bases spanning the gap.